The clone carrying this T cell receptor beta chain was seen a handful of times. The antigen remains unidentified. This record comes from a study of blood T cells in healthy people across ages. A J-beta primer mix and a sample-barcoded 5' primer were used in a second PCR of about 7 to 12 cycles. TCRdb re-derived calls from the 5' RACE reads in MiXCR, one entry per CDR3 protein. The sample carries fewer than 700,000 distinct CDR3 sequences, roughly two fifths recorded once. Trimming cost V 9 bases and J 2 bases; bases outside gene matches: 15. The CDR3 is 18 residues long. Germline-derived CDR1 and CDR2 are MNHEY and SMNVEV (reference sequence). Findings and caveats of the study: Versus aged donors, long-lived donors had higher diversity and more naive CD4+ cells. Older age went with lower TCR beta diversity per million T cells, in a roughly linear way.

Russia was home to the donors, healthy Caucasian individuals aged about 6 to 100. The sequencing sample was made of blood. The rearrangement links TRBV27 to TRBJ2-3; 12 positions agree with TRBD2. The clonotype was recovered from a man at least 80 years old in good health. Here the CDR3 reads CASPIMTSGRTITDTQYF. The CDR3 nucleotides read TGTGCCAGTCCAATTATGACTAGCGGGAGAACGATCACAGATACGCAGTATTTT.